This TCR beta chain is from a study of regulatory T cells in long-lasting Graves disease. The CDR3 extends over 13 amino acids. Trimming took off 5 bases at V and 1 base at J, with 9 bases between the two ends. This clonotype was picked up many times. Sequencing libraries for TCR beta were prepared with iRepertoire HTBI primers and Arm-PCR of CDR3 regions. TCRdb reprocessed the multiplex PCR reads via MiXCR and lists one record per CDR3 protein. Among approximately 460,000 distinct CDR3 sequences, roughly 15% were seen once, and the ten largest hold about 10%. Time point noted: newly diagnosed GD, antithyroid drugs for less than 3 months. PBMCs provided the RNA from which the TCR library was made. These data were also reused for a study on T cells in Graves' hyperthyroidism and ophthalmopathy.

The sequencing used peripheral blood mononuclear cells (PBMCs), collected at new diagnosis, from a patient treated with antithyroid drugs. V is TRBV12-3 or TRBV12-4 and J is TRBJ2-7, with a possible D match to TRBD2 (6 bases). The TCR was taken from a woman in her 30s with Graves disease. CDR3 residues: CASSVGGSYEQYF. Written as DNA, the CDR3 is TGTGCCAGCAGTGTGGGGGGATCCTACGAGCAGTACTTC.